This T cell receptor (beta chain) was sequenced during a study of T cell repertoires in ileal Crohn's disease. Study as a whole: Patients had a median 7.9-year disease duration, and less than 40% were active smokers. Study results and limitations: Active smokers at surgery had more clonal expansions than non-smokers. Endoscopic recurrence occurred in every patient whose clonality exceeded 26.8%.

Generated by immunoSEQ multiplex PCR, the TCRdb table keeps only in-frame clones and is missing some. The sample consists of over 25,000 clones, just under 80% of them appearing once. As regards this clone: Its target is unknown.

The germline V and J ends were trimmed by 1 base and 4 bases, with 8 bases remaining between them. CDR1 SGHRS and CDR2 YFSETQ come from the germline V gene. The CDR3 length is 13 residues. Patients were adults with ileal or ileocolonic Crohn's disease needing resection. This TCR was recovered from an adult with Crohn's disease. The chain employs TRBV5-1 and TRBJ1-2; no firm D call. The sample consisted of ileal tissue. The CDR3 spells CASSLRVSYGYTF. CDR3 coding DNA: TGCGCCAGCAGCTTGCGGGTTAGCTATGGCTACACCTTC.